This T cell receptor beta chain was identified during a study of cytomegalovirus exposure and HLA in healthy donors. This CDR3 spans 14 amino acids. The V end was cut by 6 bases, the J end by 8 bases, with 18 bases between. Looked up from germline, CDR1 is MNHEY and CDR2 is SMNVEV (reference sequence). Primers: 60 Vbeta forward and 13 Jbeta reverse. Clones were sequenced by immunoSEQ multiplex PCR, and TCRdb holds only the in-frame ones, with some missing. The sample has tens of thousands of clones, approximately 80% seen once. The TCR sequence derives from a woman between 35 and 50 years old in good health and CMV-seropositive. Sample: PBMCs. The J gene is TRBJ2-3, the V gene TRBV27; D gene uncertain. The CDR3, as DNA: TGTGCCAGCAGGAACCCAGGATCCGCTGTTACGCAGTATTTT. This gives the protein CASRNPGSAVTQYF.